A selection of T cell receptor beta chains follows, all from one sample in a study of beta chain features in type 1 diabetes. Sequencing used immunoSEQ multiplex PCR; TCRdb keeps in-frame clones, though not all of them. The table records 900,000 or so clones, 17% of them present only once. Sequenced input: naive CD4+ T cells from blood. These receptors came from a woman aged 18-35 years in good health. The CDR3 runs from the conserved cysteine through the conserved F or W. A D gene is named only where the DNA matches it firmly. Rows may omit the clone size; those that give it use once, few, many or a size class.

clone_size: .
j_call: TRBJ1-1
d_call: .
v_call: TRBV10-3
cdr3_nt: TGTGCCATCAGTAACAGCGGGGACACTGAAGCTTTCTTT
cdr3_aa: CAISNSGDTEAFF

clone_size: few
j_call: TRBJ2-7
d_call: .
v_call: TRBV6-5
cdr3_nt: TGTGCCAGCAGTTACTCGAGTGGGAGCTCCTACGAGCAGTACTTC
cdr3_aa: CASSYSSGSSYEQYF

clone_size: few
j_call: TRBJ2-1
d_call: TRBD2
v_call: TRBV4-3
cdr3_nt: TGCGCCAGCAGCCAGGGCCCGACTAGCGGATCTTTTAAGAATGAGCAGTTCTTC
cdr3_aa: CASSQGPTSGSFKNEQFF

clone_size: few
j_call: TRBJ2-7
d_call: TRBD1
v_call: TRBV6-6
cdr3_nt: TGTGCCAGCAGGACAGGGGGCATTGGGCAGTACTTC
cdr3_aa: CASRTGGIGQYF

clone_size: once
j_call: TRBJ1-5
d_call: .
v_call: TRBV2
cdr3_nt: TGTGCCAGCAGTGATCGGGTTCGCCAGCCCCAGCATTTT
cdr3_aa: CASSDRVRQPQHF

clone_size: few
j_call: TRBJ2-7
d_call: .
v_call: TRBV4-2
cdr3_nt: TGTGCCAGCAGCCAGTCGGCAGGTGATGCCTACGAGCAGTACTTC
cdr3_aa: CASSQSAGDAYEQYF

clone_size: .
j_call: TRBJ2-5
d_call: .
v_call: TRBV18
cdr3_nt: TGTGCCAGCTCGAGCATTACAGGGTATGAGACCCAGTACTTC
cdr3_aa: CASSSITGYETQYF

clone_size: .
j_call: TRBJ2-3
d_call: .
v_call: TRBV9
cdr3_nt: TGTGCCAGCAGTGCAACTGCACGGGCCACAGATACGCAGTATTTT
cdr3_aa: CASSATARATDTQYF

clone_size: few
j_call: TRBJ1-3
d_call: .
v_call: TRBV2
cdr3_nt: TGTGCCAGCAAAATAAACACCATATATTTT
cdr3_aa: CASKINTIYF

clone_size: .
j_call: TRBJ2-5
d_call: .
v_call: TRBV7-2
cdr3_nt: TGTGCCAGCAGCCTAGGGACGCCCCAAGAGACCCAGTACTTC
cdr3_aa: CASSLGTPQETQYF

clone_size: .
j_call: TRBJ1-4
d_call: .
v_call: TRBV7-9
cdr3_nt: TGTGCCAGCAGCCACAGGGAAAAACTGTTTTTT
cdr3_aa: CASSHREKLFF

clone_size: .
j_call: TRBJ2-5
d_call: .
v_call: TRBV18
cdr3_nt: TGTGCCAGCTCGCGGAGCCAACAAGAGACCCAGTACTTC
cdr3_aa: CASSRSQQETQYF

clone_size: many
j_call: TRBJ2-2
d_call: .
v_call: TRBV5-4
cdr3_nt: TGTGCCAGCAGCCCCTCGGCGTCCCGAGGCGGGGAGCTGTTTTTT
cdr3_aa: CASSPSASRGGELFF

clone_size: .
j_call: TRBJ1-2
d_call: .
v_call: TRBV7-9
cdr3_nt: TGTGCCAGCAGCTTAAGGGGAAGTGGTCGGACGCGCAACTATGGCTACACCTTC
cdr3_aa: CASSLRGSGRTRNYGYTF

clone_size: .
j_call: TRBJ1-2
d_call: .
v_call: TRBV7-9
cdr3_nt: TGTGCCAGCAGCTTAGGACAGCTCCTCGACTTAGCTAACTATGGCTACACCTTC
cdr3_aa: CASSLGQLLDLANYGYTF

clone_size: .
j_call: TRBJ2-3
d_call: .
v_call: TRBV11-2
cdr3_nt: TGTGCCAGCAGCTTAGTAGTGGGCACAGATACGCAGTATTTT
cdr3_aa: CASSLVVGTDTQYF

clone_size: few
j_call: TRBJ1-1
d_call: TRBD1
v_call: TRBV28
cdr3_nt: TGTGCCAGCAGCTTGACAGGGCCTAACACTGAAGCTTTCTTT
cdr3_aa: CASSLTGPNTEAFF

clone_size: few
j_call: TRBJ1-1
d_call: TRBD1
v_call: TRBV11-3
cdr3_nt: TGTGCCAGCAGCTTCACAGGGGGGAACACTGAAGCTTTCTTT
cdr3_aa: CASSFTGGNTEAFF

clone_size: .
j_call: TRBJ2-1
d_call: TRBD2
v_call: TRBV5-4
cdr3_nt: TGTGCCAGCAGCAATCGCCACGGACTAGCGGGTTTTCGGTTCTTC
cdr3_aa: CASSNRHGLAGFRFF

clone_size: .
j_call: TRBJ1-1
d_call: .
v_call: TRBV18
cdr3_nt: TGTGCCAGCTACTCGGGGAACATGAACACTGAAGCTTTCTTT
cdr3_aa: CASYSGNMNTEAFF

clone_size: .
j_call: TRBJ1-1
d_call: TRBD1
v_call: TRBV9
cdr3_nt: TGTGCCAGCAGCGTAGCTGGACAGGGCCCCATGAACACTGAAGCTTTCTTT
cdr3_aa: CASSVAGQGPMNTEAFF

clone_size: few
j_call: TRBJ2-1
d_call: TRBD2
v_call: TRBV5-1
cdr3_nt: TGCGCCAGCAGCTTGGTAATTAGCGGGAGCAATGAGCAGTTCTTC
cdr3_aa: CASSLVISGSNEQFF

clone_size: few
j_call: TRBJ2-6
d_call: TRBD1
v_call: TRBV11-2
cdr3_nt: TGTGCCAGCAGCCCTACAGGGGTCGGTGGGGCCAACGTCCTGACTTTC
cdr3_aa: CASSPTGVGGANVLTF

clone_size: .
j_call: TRBJ1-4
d_call: TRBD1
v_call: TRBV15
cdr3_nt: TGTGCCACCAGCAGAGATCCGGGACAGGCTAATGAAAAACTGTTTTTT
cdr3_aa: CATSRDPGQANEKLFF

clone_size: few
j_call: TRBJ2-7
d_call: .
v_call: TRBV28
cdr3_nt: TGTGCCAGCAGGGACAGCCCCTACGAGCAGTACTTC
cdr3_aa: CASRDSPYEQYF

clone_size: .
j_call: TRBJ2-5
d_call: .
v_call: TRBV5-4
cdr3_nt: TGTGCCAGCAGCTTGAAGGGGGGGCGGGAGACCCAGTACTTC
cdr3_aa: CASSLKGGRETQYF

clone_size: few
j_call: TRBJ2-7
d_call: TRBD2
v_call: TRBV18
cdr3_nt: TGTGCCAGCTCTCCCGGGACTAGCGTCGACGAGCAGTACTTC
cdr3_aa: CASSPGTSVDEQYF

clone_size: .
j_call: TRBJ2-7
d_call: TRBD1
v_call: TRBV18
cdr3_nt: TGTGCCAGCTCACTAATGACAGGGGGGACCTACGAGCAGTACTTC
cdr3_aa: CASSLMTGGTYEQYF

clone_size: .
j_call: TRBJ2-3
d_call: .
v_call: TRBV19
cdr3_nt: TGTGCCAGTAGTATCCGACCAGGGAGCACAGATACGCAGTATTTT
cdr3_aa: CASSIRPGSTDTQYF

clone_size: few
j_call: TRBJ1-2
d_call: .
v_call: TRBV25-1
cdr3_nt: TGTGCCAGCAGTTCGTCCAACTCTAACTATGGCTACACCTTC
cdr3_aa: CASSSSNSNYGYTF

clone_size: few
j_call: TRBJ2-2
d_call: .
v_call: TRBV7-2
cdr3_nt: TGTGCCAGCAGCTTAGCGTTATGGACCGGGGAGCTGTTTTTT
cdr3_aa: CASSLALWTGELFF

clone_size: few
j_call: TRBJ1-5
d_call: TRBD1
v_call: TRBV7-2
cdr3_nt: TGTGCCAGCAGCTCAGACAGGGATCAGCCCCAGCATTTT
cdr3_aa: CASSSDRDQPQHF